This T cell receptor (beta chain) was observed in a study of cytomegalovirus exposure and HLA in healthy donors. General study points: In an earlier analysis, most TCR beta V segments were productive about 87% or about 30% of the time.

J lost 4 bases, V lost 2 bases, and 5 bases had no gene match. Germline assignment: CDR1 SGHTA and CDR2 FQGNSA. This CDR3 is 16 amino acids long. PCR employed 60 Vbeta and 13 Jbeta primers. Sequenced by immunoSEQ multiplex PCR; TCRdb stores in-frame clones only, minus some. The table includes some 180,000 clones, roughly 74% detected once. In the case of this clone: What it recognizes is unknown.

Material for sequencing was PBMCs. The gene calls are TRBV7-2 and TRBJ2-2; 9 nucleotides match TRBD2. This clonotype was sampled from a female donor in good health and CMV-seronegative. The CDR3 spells CASSLLRAGGTGELFF. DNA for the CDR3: TGTGCCAGCAGCTTATTGAGAGCGGGAGGCACCGGGGAGCTGTTTTTT. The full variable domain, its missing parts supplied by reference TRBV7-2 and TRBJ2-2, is GAGVSQSPSNKVTEKGKDVELRCDPISGHTALYWYRQSLGQGLEFLIYFQGNSAPDKSGLPSDRFSAERTGGSVSTLTIQRTQQEDSAVYLCASSLLRAGGTGELFFGEGSRLTVL.